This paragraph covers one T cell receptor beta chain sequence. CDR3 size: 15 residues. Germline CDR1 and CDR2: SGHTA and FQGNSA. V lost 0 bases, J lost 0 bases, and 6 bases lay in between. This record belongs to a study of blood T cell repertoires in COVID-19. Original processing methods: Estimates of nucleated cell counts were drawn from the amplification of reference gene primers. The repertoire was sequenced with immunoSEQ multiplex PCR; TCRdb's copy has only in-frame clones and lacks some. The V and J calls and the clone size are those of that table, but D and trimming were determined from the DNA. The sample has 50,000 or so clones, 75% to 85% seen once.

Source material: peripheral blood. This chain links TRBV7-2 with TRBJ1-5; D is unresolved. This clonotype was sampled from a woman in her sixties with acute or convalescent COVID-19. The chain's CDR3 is CASSLAQNSNQPQHF. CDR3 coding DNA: TGTGCCAGCAGCTTAGCACAGAATAGCAATCAGCCCCAGCATTTT.